This TCR beta chain was identified in a study of beta chain features in type 1 diabetes. Study background: Over 85,000,000 sorted cells were examined across all samples.

To note about this clone: Its antigen is unidentified.

Every bit of the isolated RNA underwent reverse transcription, so sequencing read expressed TCRB transcripts. TCRdb's copy holds only in-frame clones and misses some; the assay was immunoSEQ multiplex PCR. The sample includes some 250,000 clones, about a tenth of them seen just once. The V gene's germline CDR1 is MNHEY and CDR2 SMNVEV (reference sequence). After removal of 3 bases from V and 8 bases from J, the junction contained 12 bases not matched to a gene. This CDR3 region has 15 residues. Study observations and caveats: A moderate, significant TCRB CDR3 shortening appeared in type 1 diabetes across four CD4+ subsets. The naive, central memory and Treg TCRB repertoires showed an apparent similarity that was greater among patients than among healthy donors.

The TCR was taken from a man aged 25-40 years with type 1 diabetes. The gene calls are TRBV27 and TRBJ1-1; 7 nucleotides align to TRBD1. The specimen sequenced was naive CD4+ T cells from blood. The CDR3 DNA is TGTGCCAGCAGTTTTGTCACGACAGGGATGCTCGAAGCTTTCTTT. Its translation is CASSFVTTGMLEAFF.